These T cell receptor beta chains were read from a single sample in a study of multiple sclerosis patients with progressive multifocal leukoencephalopathy. The data were produced by immunoSEQ multiplex PCR, yet TCRdb's version contains in-frame clones alone and is incomplete. The sample consists of 31,000 or so clones, over 80% of them appearing once. Here the sequenced sample was PBMCs, taken from a patient treated with natalizumab. The receptors derive from a middle-aged woman with progressive multifocal leukoencephalopathy. CDR3s include the opening cysteine and the closing phenylalanine or tryptophan.

TRBV19,TRBJ1-1,CASSPIGTSRYMNTEAFF
TRBV19,TRBJ1-1,CASSIPVLNTEAFF
TRBV27,TRBJ1-4,CASSLKELSGKLFF
TRBV2,TRBJ2-5,CAGSGTGPQETQYF
TRBV2,TRBJ2-3,CASGPRGRDTQYF
TRBV27,TRBJ1-2,CASSFGDRARGYTF
TRBV27,TRBJ2-7,CASSPHREILTGEQYF
TRBV19,TRBJ2-5,CASSSPGGAETQYF
TRBV2,TRBJ2-1,CASSRTAREQFF
TRBV4-3,TRBJ2-4,CASSQEQGGGTKNIQYF
TRBV7-6,TRBJ2-2,CASSLAGASTGELFF
TRBV7-9,TRBJ1-3,CASSLTDRAYGNTIYF
TRBV6-6,TRBJ2-2,CASSWTASNTGELFF
TRBV11-1,TRBJ2-3,CASSPGTSGDTDTQYF
TRBV6-1,TRBJ1-1,CASSEGAFRAEAFF
TRBV6-6,TRBJ1-6,CASSPGQPYNSPLHF
TRBV19,TRBJ1-1,CASRDPGGTEAFF
TRBV10-2,TRBJ2-7,CASSESTPAYEQYF
TRBV7-2,TRBJ1-6,CASSWTGDASPLHF
TRBV6-7,TRBJ1-1,CASSYCRANTEAFF
TRBV4-2,TRBJ2-3,CASSQDGAGGGTDTQYF
TRBV11-1,TRBJ1-1,CASSLDQGTSDTEAFF
TRBV27,TRBJ2-2,CASRGTVNTGELFF
TRBV4-1,TRBJ2-5,CASSQGISRVRAQETQYF
TRBV7-9,TRBJ2-7,CASRPIDRSWFRYEQYF
TRBV28,TRBJ2-2,CASRTNRGANTGELFF
TRBV19,TRBJ1-1,CASRGQGQENTEAFF
TRBV7-2,TRBJ2-3,CASSQGHSTDTQYF
TRBV21-1,TRBJ2-7,CASSKAQGNEQYF
TRBV11-2,TRBJ2-2,CASSLAGSPGELFF
TRBV11-2,TRBJ2-1,CASSLVGGTSYNEQFF
TRBV27,TRBJ2-3,CASSLTSTDTQYF
TRBV29-1,TRBJ2-3,CSVGPRGGGTDTQYF
TRBV6-5,TRBJ2-7,CASSYGPLSYEQYF
TRBV5-5,TRBJ1-5,CASSLVPGSNQPQHF
TRBV6-5,TRBJ2-7,CASSSEDPRVTYEQYF
TRBV5-5,TRBJ1-1,CASSFGMNTEAFF